This T cell receptor (beta chain) is drawn from a study of blood T cells in healthy people across ages (dated by TCRdb to between 2014 and 2017). With regard to the full study: In model experiments, template switching captured roughly one uniquely barcoded TCR beta cDNA molecule for every two T cells. The donors were divided into four age groups: young (average about 15 years), middle-aged (roughly 40), aged (around 67) and long-lived (nearly 85). Donors of different ages were randomly distributed across sequencing lanes to avoid experimental bias. The study analyzed two additional independent replicas of 1 million unique cDNA reads from the same blood draw for two donors, one aged 18 to 30 and one aged 80 or older. To track age-related changes in TCR beta repertoire diversity, the study relied on deep sequencing normalized with unique cDNA molecular identifiers.

The approximately 41 donors, aged about 6 to 90 years, were systemically healthy Caucasian individuals from Russia. Each donor gave approximately 9.3 milliliters of peripheral blood, collected into EDTA-treated Vacutainer tubes. PBMCs were isolated by Ficoll-Paque density-gradient centrifugation, with at least 6 million obtained per sample. Total RNA, at least 5 micrograms per sample, was extracted from PBMCs with Trizol reagent. The percentages of naive CD45RAhigh/CD27high T cells were determined by flow cytometry on a PBMC aliquot from every donor. Library construction relied on 5' RACE. The listed sequencing device is Illumina HiSeq 2500. The second PCR ran for roughly 7 to 11 cycles and used a J-beta primer mix along with a sample-barcoded 5' primer. A template-switch 5' adaptor carrying 12 random nucleotides introduced a unique molecular identifier onto each TCR beta cDNA molecule. At least 2.5 million CDR3-containing paired-end reads were obtained from each sample. All of the RNA was converted into first-strand cDNA using the Mint cDNA synthesis kit, with a TRBC-specific oligonucleotide serving as the primer. Following uracil-DNA glycosylase treatment, a first 18-cycle PCR with universal primers M1SS and BC2_uni_R was performed on all cDNA. From the authors' description of their analysis: Normalization of each sample was performed by random selection of 1 million high-quality reads, each carrying a distinct molecular identifier. Reads sharing molecular identifiers were discarded rather than binned into consensus sequences. MiTCR, with a Q25 quality threshold and the strictest error-elimination algorithm, was used for CDR3 identification, clonotype clustering and error correction. A nonparametric unseen species model using Euler transformation provided a lower-bound estimate of total TCR beta diversity. In TCRdb, the public reads were trimmed at Q25 with fastp and aligned with MiXCR, with productive beta chains retained. Rows with a matching CDR3 protein are joined into one entry that keeps the most common DNA and genes. The V and J calls follow TCRdb's processing rather than the paper's. A total of about 640,000 distinct CDR3 sequences appear in this sample, under 70% of them only once. The top ten clonotypes cover 30% to 45% of the sample.

V lost 8 bases and J lost 10 bases; the stretch between them is 15 bases long. The CDR3 holds 12 amino acids from the cysteine to the phenylalanine. The CDR3 DNA has 36 bases and is translated from base 1. Details on this clonotype: The antigen it binds to is not known. There are no base qualities to consult, and no much larger clone falls within one base.

Paper-wide results and their limitations: Because the CMV infection status of the donors was unknown, age-related changes in expanded clonotypes may potentially have been confounded. Total diversity estimates from one million sequenced T cells were considered lower bounds and underestimates. Since profiling was done on bulk unsorted PBMCs, naive and antigen-experienced compartments could not be conclusively compared. A strong correlation was found between observed TCR beta diversity and the percentage of naive T cells measured by flow cytometry. Observed TCR beta diversity per million T cells fell roughly linearly with age, and a significant reduction was already apparent by age around 40. Compared with the aged group, the long-lived group had more naive CD4+ T cells, fewer expanded clones and increased TCR diversity, a pattern suggesting age selection.

What was sequenced was blood. The clonotype originates from a man aged 55 to 69 in good health. The chain links TRBV12-3 or TRBV12-4 with TRBJ2-1; TRBD2 is possibly the D segment (7 matching bases). The CDR3 corresponds to CASGSGGREQFF. The DNA reads as follows: TGTGCCAGCGGGTCGGGGGGCCGGGAGCAGTTCTTC.